The 32 T cell receptor beta chains in this list originate from one sample, sequenced in a study of monozygotic twins with inflammatory bowel disease. TCRdb reanalyzed the 5' RACE reads, giving one entry per CDR3 protein sequence and no DNA. The table gives a few hundred thousand distinct CDR3 sequences; the top ten clones make up 1.5% to 2% of it. The sample comprised blood. These receptors were obtained from a human donor with ulcerative colitis or Crohn's disease, or a healthy co-twin of an affected twin (not recorded which).

The J gene is TRBJ1-3, the V gene TRBV9; TCRdb picks TRBD1, but there is no DNA to check that call. Germline V gene data show CDR1 as SGDLS and CDR2 as YYNGEE. The CDR3 runs to 15 residues. The CDR3 here is CASSVEERGLDTIYF.

The genes are TRBV6-2 or TRBV6-3 and TRBJ2-1. Germline CDR1 MNHEY, CDR2 SVGEGT. CDR3 size: 12 residues. CDR3 sequence reads: CASSYVRNEQFF.

The chain uses TRBV5-6 and TRBJ2-1; TCRdb designates TRBD2, a call that cannot be tested without DNA. Germline V gives CDR1 SGHDT, CDR2 YYEEEE. The CDR3 sequence is 13 residues long. CDR3: CASGQDYYNEQFF.

V is TRBV5-5 and J is TRBJ2-1; TCRdb's D call, TRBD1, is unchecked because there is no DNA. Germline V CDR1 and CDR2: SGHKS, YYEKEE (reference sequence). This CDR3 contains 13 residues. The CDR3 here is CASILEGNNEQFF.

The CDR3 spells CSAPQEGGRSPLHF. The chain carries TRBV20-1 and TRBJ1-6; TCRdb names TRBD1, which stays unverified in the absence of DNA. The CDR3 loop spans 14 amino acids. Germline lookup yields CDR1 DFQATT and CDR2 SNEGSKA (reference sequence).

The rearrangement joins TRBV5-6 to TRBJ1-6; the D call of TRBD1 rests on TCRdb alone, since no DNA is present to check it. This CDR3 comprises 15 residues. Germline assignment: CDR1 SGHDT and CDR2 YYEEEE. The CDR3 loop is CASSLRDRGLSPLHF.

The chain has TRBV5-1 and TRBJ2-7; TCRdb lists TRBD1, though no DNA is available to test this call. Germline lookup yields CDR1 SGHRS and CDR2 YFSETQ. This CDR3 is built from 13 residues. The CDR3 protein is CASSGGTPREQYF.

The chain joins TRBV27 to TRBJ1-2. This CDR3 is 13 amino acids long. Per the germline V gene, CDR1 is MNHEY and CDR2 is SMNVEV (reference sequence). The CDR3 region is CASSLSSTYGYTF.

CDR3 in amino acids: CAISSPRRPGGEQYF. The V gene is TRBV10-3, the J gene TRBJ2-7; TCRdb lists TRBD2, though no DNA is available to test this call. The CDR3 is made up of 15 amino acids. Germline CDR1 and CDR2: ENHRY and SYGVKD.

The chain uses TRBV27 and TRBJ2-4. Germline V gives CDR1 MNHEY, CDR2 SMNVEV (reference sequence). The CDR3 consists of 14 residues. The CDR3 reads CASSFEETKNIQYF.

CDR3 protein: CSAPSLEETEAFF. V usage is TRBV20-1 and J usage is TRBJ1-1. Germline V gene sequence: CDR1 DFQATT, CDR2 SNEGSKA (reference sequence). The CDR3 consists of 13 residues.

The V gene is TRBV20-1, the J gene TRBJ1-5. The CDR3 sequence is 14 residues long. Germline CDR1 is DFQATT and CDR2 is SNEGSKA (reference sequence). The CDR3 here is CSATRGYSNQPQHF.

CDR3 residues: CASSFRRTFQYF. This rearrangement joins TRBV5-6 to TRBJ2-4. Germline CDR1 SGHDT, CDR2 YYEEEE. CDR3 size: 12 residues.

The J gene is TRBJ1-2, the V gene TRBV6-5; with no DNA, the TCRdb D assignment of TRBD1 cannot be verified. The CDR3 is 14 residues long. CDR1 and CDR2 from the germline V gene are MNHEY and SVGAGI. The CDR3 here is CASSYYRANYGYTF.

The V call is TRBV18, the J call TRBJ1-2. CDR3 length equals 14 residues. Germline values: CDR1 KGHSH, CDR2 LQKENI. The CDR3: CASSPSIADYGYTF.

This chain connects TRBV6-1 to TRBJ1-1. Germline values: CDR1 MNHNS, CDR2 SASEGT. CDR3 length equals 13 residues. CDR3 in amino acids: CASSGGVNTEAFF.

CDR3 region: CASSPGGIGQFF. The rearrangement joins TRBV12-3 or TRBV12-4 to TRBJ2-1; TCRdb selects TRBD1, and the lack of DNA leaves this call unchecked. CDR3 length: 12 residues.

This chain joins TRBV5-1 and TRBJ2-1; as DNA is missing, the TRBD1 call by TCRdb cannot be tested. Germline-derived CDR1 and CDR2 are SGHRS and YFSETQ. CDR3 length equals 15 residues. CDR3 region: CASSSPGTGANEQFF.

This chain connects TRBV10-3 to TRBJ2-5; the TRBD1 assignment by TCRdb is unverifiable without DNA. Germline-derived CDR1 and CDR2 are ENHRY and SYGVKD. CDR3 length: 13 amino acids. The CDR3 sequence is CAIRDRGGETQYF.

The V and J genes are TRBV29-1 and TRBJ1-2; TCRdb's D gene call, TRBD1, goes unchecked for lack of DNA. In germline, CDR1 is SQVTM, CDR2 ANQGSEA. The CDR3 loop spans 14 amino acids. The CDR3: CSATRDSSNYGYTF.

This chain joins TRBV4-2 and TRBJ1-6. This CDR3 comprises 17 residues. From germline, CDR1 is LGHNA and CDR2 YNFKEQ. CDR3 sequence: CASSHPTGSSYNSPLHF.

V and J are TRBV6-5 and TRBJ2-4; the TCRdb D gene call, TRBD1, has no DNA to confirm it. Germline lookup yields CDR1 MNHEY and CDR2 SVGAGI. The CDR3 extends over 14 amino acids. The CDR3 sequence: CASSYRDTRNIQYF.

The J gene is TRBJ1-1, the V gene TRBV14. The CDR3 has 14 residues. CDR1 is SGHDN, CDR2 FVKESK, per germline. The CDR3 region is CASSQVRDRTEAFF.

The chain is built from TRBV12-3 or TRBV12-4 and TRBJ2-5; no DNA is available, so the TRBD2 call from TCRdb remains unchecked. The CDR3 runs to 16 residues. The CDR3 is CASSKGLAENTGTQYF.

The rearrangement uses TRBV5-6 and TRBJ2-1; no DNA is available, so the TRBD2 call from TCRdb remains unchecked. From germline, CDR1 is SGHDT and CDR2 YYEEEE. The CDR3 is 15 amino acids. The CDR3 is CASSVGLAGNNEQFF.

The chain couples TRBV13 to TRBJ2-7; the TCRdb call, TRBD2, lacks DNA for checking. CDR3 length equals 16 residues. CDR1 and CDR2 from the germline V gene are PRHDT and FYEKMQ (reference sequence). CDR3: CASSSRSGGIAYEQYF.

The rearrangement links TRBV20-1 to TRBJ2-7. Germline V CDR1 and CDR2: DFQATT, SNEGSKA (reference sequence). The CDR3 contains 14 residues. The CDR3 sequence: CSARGSSLLYEQYF.

This chain connects TRBV9 to TRBJ1-5; without DNA, the TCRdb call of TRBD1 cannot be checked. The CDR3 consists of 14 residues. CDR1 is SGDLS, CDR2 YYNGEE, per germline. Here the CDR3 reads CASSAQGGNQPQHF.

J is TRBJ2-5 and V is TRBV7-2; no DNA is available, so the TRBD1 call from TCRdb remains unchecked. CDR1 SGHTA and CDR2 FQGNSA come from the germline V gene. This CDR3 has 15 residues. CDR3 amino acids: CASSNFPGAQETQYF.

The CDR3 protein is CASSQAEGRNYGYTF. The chain combines TRBV3-1 with TRBJ1-2; TCRdb's assignment of TRBD1 cannot be checked, as there is no DNA. CDR3 length: 15 amino acids. Germline V gene sequence: CDR1 LGHDT, CDR2 YNNKEL (reference sequence).

The V and J genes are TRBV7-2 and TRBJ2-7; the TRBD1 assignment by TCRdb is unverifiable without DNA. There are 13 residues in the CDR3. In germline, CDR1 is SGHTA, CDR2 FQGNSA. The CDR3 protein is CASSFSMDEGQYF. Using reference TRBV7-2 and TRBJ2-7 for the parts outside the CDR3, the full variable domain is GAGVSQSPSNKVTEKGKDVELRCDPISGHTALYWYRQSLGQGLEFLIYFQGNSAPDKSGLPSDRFSAERTGGSVSTLTIQRTQQEDSAVYLCASSFSMDEGQYFGPGTRLTVT.

The J gene is TRBJ1-2, the V gene TRBV7-2. The V gene's germline CDR1 is SGHTA and CDR2 FQGNSA. CDR3 length: 14 amino acids. CDR3 residues: CASSLDQTSYGYTF.